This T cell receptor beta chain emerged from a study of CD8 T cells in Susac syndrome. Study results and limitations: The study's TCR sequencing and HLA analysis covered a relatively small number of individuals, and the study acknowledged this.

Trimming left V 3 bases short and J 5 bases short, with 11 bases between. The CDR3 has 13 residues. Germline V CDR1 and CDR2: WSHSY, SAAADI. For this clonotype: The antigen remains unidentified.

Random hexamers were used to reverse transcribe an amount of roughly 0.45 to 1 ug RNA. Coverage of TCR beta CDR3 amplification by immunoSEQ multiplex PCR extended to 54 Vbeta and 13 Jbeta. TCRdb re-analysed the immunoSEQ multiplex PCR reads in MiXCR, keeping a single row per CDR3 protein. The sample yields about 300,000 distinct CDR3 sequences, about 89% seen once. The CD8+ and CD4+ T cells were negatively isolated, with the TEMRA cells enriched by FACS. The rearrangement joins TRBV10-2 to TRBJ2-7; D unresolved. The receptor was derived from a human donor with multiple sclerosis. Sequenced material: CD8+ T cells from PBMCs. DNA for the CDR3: TGCGCCAGCAGTGAAGGGCCAAACGACGAGCAGTACTTC. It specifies CASSEGPNDEQYF.